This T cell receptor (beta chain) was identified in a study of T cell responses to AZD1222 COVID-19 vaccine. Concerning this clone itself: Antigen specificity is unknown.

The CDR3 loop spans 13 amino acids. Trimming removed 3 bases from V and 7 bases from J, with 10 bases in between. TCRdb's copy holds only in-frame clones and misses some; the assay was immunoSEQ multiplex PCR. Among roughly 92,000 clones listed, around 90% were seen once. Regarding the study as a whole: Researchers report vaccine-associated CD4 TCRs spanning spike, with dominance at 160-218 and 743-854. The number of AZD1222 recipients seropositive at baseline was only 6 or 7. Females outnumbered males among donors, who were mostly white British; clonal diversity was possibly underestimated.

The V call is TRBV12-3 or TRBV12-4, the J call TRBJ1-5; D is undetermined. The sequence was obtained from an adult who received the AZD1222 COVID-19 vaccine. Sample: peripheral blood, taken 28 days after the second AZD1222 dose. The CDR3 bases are TGTGCCAGCAGTTTTAACCCCAGGCAGCCCCAGCATTTT. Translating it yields CASSFNPRQPQHF.